This T cell receptor (beta chain) was identified during a study of blood T cell repertoires in COVID-19. Background on the study: The United States, Italy and Spain supplied acute and convalescent COVID-19 samples.

Only a few counts were recorded for this clone. Original methodology: Amplified reference gene primers provided the basis for estimating nucleated cell counts. Libraries were prepared by immunoSEQ multiplex PCR; TCRdb keeps only in-frame clonotypes and omits some of them. The V and J calls and clone size come from that table; D and trimming were worked out from the DNA. This sample has 43,000 or so clones; around 90% occur once, and the top ten carry 9.6%. CDR1 SGHTA and CDR2 FQGTGA come from the germline V gene. Trimming removed 5 bases from V and 7 bases from J; junction bases left unmatched: 8. CDR3 size: 14 residues.

The source material was peripheral blood. This receptor was identified in a woman of 80 years or more with active COVID-19. V is TRBV7-3 and J is TRBJ2-1; 7 bases align to TRBD2. The CDR3 DNA is TGTGCCAGCAGCACGACCCTCGGGGGGAATGAGCAGTTCTTC. Its protein is CASSTTLGGNEQFF. Based on the CDR3 plus reference TRBV7-3 and TRBJ2-1, the full variable domain is GAGVSQTPSNKVTEKGKYVELRCDPISGHTALYWYRQSLGQGPEFLIYFQGTGAADDSGLPNDRFFAVRPEGSVSTLKIQRTERGDSAVYLCASSTTLGGNEQFFGPGTRLTVL.